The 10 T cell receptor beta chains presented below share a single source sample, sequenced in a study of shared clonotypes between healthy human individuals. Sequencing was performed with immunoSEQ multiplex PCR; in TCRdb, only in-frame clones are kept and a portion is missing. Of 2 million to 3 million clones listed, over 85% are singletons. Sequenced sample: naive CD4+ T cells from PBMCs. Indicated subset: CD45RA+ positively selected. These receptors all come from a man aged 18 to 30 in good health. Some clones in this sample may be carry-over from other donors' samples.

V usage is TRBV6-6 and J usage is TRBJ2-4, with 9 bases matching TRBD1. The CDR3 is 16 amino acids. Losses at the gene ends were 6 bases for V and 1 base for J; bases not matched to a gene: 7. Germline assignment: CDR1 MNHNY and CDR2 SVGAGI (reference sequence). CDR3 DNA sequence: TGTGCCAGCAGAGACAGGGGGGGTTTCGCCAAAAACATTCAGTACTTC. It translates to CASRDRGGFAKNIQYF.

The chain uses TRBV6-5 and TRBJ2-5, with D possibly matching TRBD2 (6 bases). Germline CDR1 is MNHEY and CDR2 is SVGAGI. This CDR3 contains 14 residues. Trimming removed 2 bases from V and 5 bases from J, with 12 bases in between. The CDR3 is CASSYGRDSETQYF. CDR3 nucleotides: TGTGCCAGCAGTTACGGGCGGGATAGTGAGACCCAGTACTTC.

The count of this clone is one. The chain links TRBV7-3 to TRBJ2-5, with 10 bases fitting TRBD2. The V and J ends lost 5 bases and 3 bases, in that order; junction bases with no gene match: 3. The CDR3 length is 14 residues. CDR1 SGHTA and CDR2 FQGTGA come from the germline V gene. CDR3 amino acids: CASSDGLAEETQYF. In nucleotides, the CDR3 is TGTGCCAGCAGCGACGGACTAGCGGAAGAGACCCAGTACTTC.

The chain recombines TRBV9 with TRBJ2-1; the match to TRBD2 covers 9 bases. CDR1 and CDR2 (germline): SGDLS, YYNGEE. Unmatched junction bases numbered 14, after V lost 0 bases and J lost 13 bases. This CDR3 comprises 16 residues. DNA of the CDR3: TGTGCCAGCAGCGTAGTGGCGGGAGGGCCTTGGGAGGCACAGTTCTTC. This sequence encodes CASSVVAGGPWEAQFF.

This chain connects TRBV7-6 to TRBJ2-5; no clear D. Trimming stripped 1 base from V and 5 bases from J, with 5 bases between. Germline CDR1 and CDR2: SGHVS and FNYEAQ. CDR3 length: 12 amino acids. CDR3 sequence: CASSLELETQYF. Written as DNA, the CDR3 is TGTGCCAGCAGCTTAGAGTTGGAGACCCAGTACTTC.

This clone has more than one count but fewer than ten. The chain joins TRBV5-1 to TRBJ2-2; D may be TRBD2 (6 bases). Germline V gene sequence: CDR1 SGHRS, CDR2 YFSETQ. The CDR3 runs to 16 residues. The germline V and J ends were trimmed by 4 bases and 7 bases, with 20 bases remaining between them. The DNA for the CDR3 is TGCGCCAGCAGCCCCCGGGACTCTCCGGGCAGCGGGGAGCTGTTTTTT. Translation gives CASSPRDSPGSGELFF.

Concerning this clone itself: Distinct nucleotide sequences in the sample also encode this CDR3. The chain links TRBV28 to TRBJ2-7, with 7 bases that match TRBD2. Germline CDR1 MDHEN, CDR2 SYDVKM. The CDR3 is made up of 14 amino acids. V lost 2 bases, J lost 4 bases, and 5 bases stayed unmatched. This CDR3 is CASSLGGSRYEQYF. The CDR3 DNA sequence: TGTGCCAGCAGTTTAGGCGGGAGTAGGTACGAGCAGTACTTC.

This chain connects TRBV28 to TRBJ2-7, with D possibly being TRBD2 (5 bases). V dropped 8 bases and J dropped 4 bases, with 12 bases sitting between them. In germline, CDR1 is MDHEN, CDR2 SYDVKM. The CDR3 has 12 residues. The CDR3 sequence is CASGLTGYEQYF. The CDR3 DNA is TGTGCCAGCGGACTCACGGGATACGAGCAGTACTTC. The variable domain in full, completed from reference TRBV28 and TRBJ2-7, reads DVKVTQSSRYLVKRTGEKVFLECVQDMDHENMFWYRQDPGLGLRLIYFSYDVKMKEKGDIPEGYSVSREKKERFSLILESASTNQTSMYLCASGLTGYEQYFGPGTRLTVT.

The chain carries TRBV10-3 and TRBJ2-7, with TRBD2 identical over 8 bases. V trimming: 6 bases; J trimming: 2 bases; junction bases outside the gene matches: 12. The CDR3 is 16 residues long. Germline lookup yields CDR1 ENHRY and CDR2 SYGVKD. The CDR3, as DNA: TGTGCCATCAGCACCCCCTTAGCGGGACAAACCTACGAGCAGTACTTC. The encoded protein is CAISTPLAGQTYEQYF.

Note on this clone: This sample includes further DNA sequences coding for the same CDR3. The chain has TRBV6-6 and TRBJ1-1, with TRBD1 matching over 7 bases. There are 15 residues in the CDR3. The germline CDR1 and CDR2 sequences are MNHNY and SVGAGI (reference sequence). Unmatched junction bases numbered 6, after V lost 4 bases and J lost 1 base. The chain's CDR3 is CASSLRGGRNTEAFF. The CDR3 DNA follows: TGTGCCAGCAGTTTACGAGGGGGCAGGAACACTGAAGCTTTCTTT.